This T cell receptor beta chain originates from a study of identical twins. This clonotype showed up many times. The antigen remains unidentified. A template switching step contributed a universal primer site, while unique molecular identifiers were present in the cDNA. One entry per CDR3 protein, called by TCRdb with MiXCR from the 5' RACE reads. The sample carries about 720,000 distinct CDR3 sequences, 8.6% recorded once. Healthy Caucasians were all of the donors. Points from the study as a whole: Out-of-frame beta chain sequences displayed weaker excess sharing between twins.

The CDR3 covers 15 residues. Looked up from germline, CDR1 is LGHNA and CDR2 is YNFKEQ. V was cut by 2 bases and J by 1 base, with 8 bases left in between. A further study also used this sample, focusing on yellow fever vaccine responses in identical twins. That paper states: Reportedly, twins showed a vaccine T cell response that looked partly convergent and partly personalized.

The clonotype originates from a woman between 18 and 30 years old in good health. Sequenced material: PBMCs. This chain uses TRBV4-2 with TRBJ2-2, with a tentative D call TRBD2 (6 bases). Here the CDR3 DNA reads TGTGCCAGCAGCCAACCTAGCGAGAACACCGGGGAGCTGTTTTTT. It yields the protein CASSQPSENTGELFF.